This T cell receptor (beta chain) was recovered during a study of shared clonotypes between healthy human individuals. A few counts support this clone. Its antigen is not identified. Other DNA sequences in this specimen translate into the identical CDR3. Authors' analysis steps: Junction-only sequences without quality scores came from ImmunoSEQ, so filtering differed. Produced via immunoSEQ multiplex PCR; TCRdb's table is partial and in-frame only. For V, J and clone size, that table is used; D and trimming come from the DNA. This table has around 2.5 million clones, roughly 93% appearing once. Overall study results and limits: Sequencing depth was a factor that was expected to affect clonotype sharing among donors.

Sequenced sample: naive CD4+ T cells from PBMCs. Subset: CD45RA+ positively selected. This clonotype was sampled from a man between 18 and 35 years old in good health. Some clones in this sample may be carry-over from other donors' samples.

The CDR3 protein is CASRVHGGGDTEAFF. CDR3 nucleotide sequence: TGTGCCAGCAGGGTGCACGGGGGCGGTGACACTGAAGCTTTCTTT. V gene TRBV6-1 combines with J gene TRBJ1-1; a possible D gene is TRBD1 (6 bases). Deletions cut 6 bases from V and 3 bases from J, with 17 bases between. Germline CDR1 MNHNS, CDR2 SASEGT. The CDR3 covers 15 residues.